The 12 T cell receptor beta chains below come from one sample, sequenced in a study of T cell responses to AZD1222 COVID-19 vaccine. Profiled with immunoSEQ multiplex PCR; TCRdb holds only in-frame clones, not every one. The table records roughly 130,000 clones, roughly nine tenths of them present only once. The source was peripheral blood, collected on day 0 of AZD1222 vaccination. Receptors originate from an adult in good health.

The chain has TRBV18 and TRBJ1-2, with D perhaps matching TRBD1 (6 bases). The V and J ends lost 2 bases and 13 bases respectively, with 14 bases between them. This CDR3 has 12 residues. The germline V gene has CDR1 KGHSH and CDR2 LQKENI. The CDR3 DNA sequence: TGTGCCAGCTCACCAGCCGGGACAAGCTTCACCTTC. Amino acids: CASSPAGTSFTF.

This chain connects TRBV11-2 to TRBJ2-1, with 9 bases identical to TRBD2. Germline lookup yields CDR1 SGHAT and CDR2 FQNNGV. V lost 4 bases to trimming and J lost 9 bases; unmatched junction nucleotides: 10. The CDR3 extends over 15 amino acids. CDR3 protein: CASSSLLREGSEQFF. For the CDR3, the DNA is TGTGCCAGCAGCTCCCTCCTGCGGGAGGGAAGTGAGCAGTTCTTC.

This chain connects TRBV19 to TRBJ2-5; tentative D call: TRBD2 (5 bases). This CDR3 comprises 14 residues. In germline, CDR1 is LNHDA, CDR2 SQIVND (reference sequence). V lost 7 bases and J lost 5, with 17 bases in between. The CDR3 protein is CASTMGRGRETQYF. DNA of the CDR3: TGTGCCAGTACCATGGGGAGAGGCAGGGAGACCCAGTACTTC.

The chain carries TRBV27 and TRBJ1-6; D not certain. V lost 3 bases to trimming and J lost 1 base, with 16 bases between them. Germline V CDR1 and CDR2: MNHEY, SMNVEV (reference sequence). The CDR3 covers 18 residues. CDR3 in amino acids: CASSFRGPLDSYNSPLHF. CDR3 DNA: TGTGCCAGCAGTTTCCGTGGACCCTTGGATTCCTATAATTCACCCCTCCACTTT.

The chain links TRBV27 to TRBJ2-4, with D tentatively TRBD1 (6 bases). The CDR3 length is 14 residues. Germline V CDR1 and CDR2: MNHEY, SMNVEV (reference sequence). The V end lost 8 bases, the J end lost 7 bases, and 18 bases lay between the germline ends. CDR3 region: CASQLVVGANIQYF. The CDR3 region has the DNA TGTGCCAGCCAGCTCGTCGTGGGGGCGAACATTCAGTACTTC.

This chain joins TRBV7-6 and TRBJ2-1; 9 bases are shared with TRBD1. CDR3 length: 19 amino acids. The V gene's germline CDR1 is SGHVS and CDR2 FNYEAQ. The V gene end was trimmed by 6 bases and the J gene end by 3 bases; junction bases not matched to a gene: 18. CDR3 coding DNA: TGTGCCAGCAGAGCCGGGACAGGGAGAGCTAGCGGAGGCTACAATGAGCAGTTCTTC. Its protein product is CASRAGTGRASGGYNEQFF.

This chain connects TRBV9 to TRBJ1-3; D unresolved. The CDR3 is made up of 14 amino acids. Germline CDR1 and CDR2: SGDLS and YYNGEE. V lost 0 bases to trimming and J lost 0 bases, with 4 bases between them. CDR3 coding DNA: TGTGCCAGCAGCGTAGCCGGCTCTGGAAACACCATATATTTT. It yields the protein CASSVAGSGNTIYF.

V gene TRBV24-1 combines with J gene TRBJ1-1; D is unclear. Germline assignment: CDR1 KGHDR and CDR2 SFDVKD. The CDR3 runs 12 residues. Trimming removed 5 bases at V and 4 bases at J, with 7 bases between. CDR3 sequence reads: CATSARGTEAFF. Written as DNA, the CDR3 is TGTGCCACCAGTGCCCGGGGCACTGAAGCTTTCTTT.

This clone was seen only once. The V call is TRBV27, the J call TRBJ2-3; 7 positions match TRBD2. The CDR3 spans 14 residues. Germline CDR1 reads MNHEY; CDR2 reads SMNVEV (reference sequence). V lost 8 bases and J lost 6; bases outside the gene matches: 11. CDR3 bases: TGTGCCAGCCGTCCTTCCCGGGGAGGGGATACGCAGTATTTT. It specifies CASRPSRGGDTQYF.

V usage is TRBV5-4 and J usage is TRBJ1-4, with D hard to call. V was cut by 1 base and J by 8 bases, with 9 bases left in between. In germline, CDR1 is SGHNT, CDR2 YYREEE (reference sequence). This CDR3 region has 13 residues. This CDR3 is CASSLRGREKLFF. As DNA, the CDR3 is TGTGCCAGCAGCTTGAGAGGGAGGGAAAAACTGTTTTTT.

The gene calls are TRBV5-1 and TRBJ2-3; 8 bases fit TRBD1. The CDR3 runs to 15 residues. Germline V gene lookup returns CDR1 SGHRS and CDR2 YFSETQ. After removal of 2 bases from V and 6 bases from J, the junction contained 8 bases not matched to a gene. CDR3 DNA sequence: TGCGCCAGCAGCTTTGAAGGACAGGGTAGGGATACGCAGTATTTT. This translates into CASSFEGQGRDTQYF.

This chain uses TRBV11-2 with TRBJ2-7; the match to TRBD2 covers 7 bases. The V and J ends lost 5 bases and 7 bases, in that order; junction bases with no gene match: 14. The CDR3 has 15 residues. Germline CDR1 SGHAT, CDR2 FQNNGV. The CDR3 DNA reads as TGTGCCAGCAGCCCAGCGGGGTACCGGGAGCTGGAGCAGTACTTC. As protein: CASSPAGYRELEQYF.